The clone carrying this TCR beta chain was seen only a few times. This sample is drawn from a study of blood T cell repertoires in COVID-19. The CDR3 spans 19 residues. Germline assignment: CDR1 MDHEN and CDR2 SYDVKM. The junction had 18 bases not matched to a gene; V was cut back by 6 bases and J by 6 bases. Data came from immunoSEQ multiplex PCR; TCRdb stores just in-frame clones and leaves some out. There are nearly 200,000 clones in the sample; 80% to 85% occur only once, and roughly 7% lies in the top ten. The sequenced sample was PBMCs or T cells enriched from blood (not recorded which). This clonotype originated in a man aged 35 to 55 who had recovered from COVID-19. The genes are TRBV28 and TRBJ2-1, with 12 bases aligning to TRBD2. The CDR3 DNA reads TGTGCCAGCAGCACTTTGGGCCCTAGCGGGGGGGCCGTGTTCAATGAGCAGTTCTTC. Protein product: CASSTLGPSGGAVFNEQFF.